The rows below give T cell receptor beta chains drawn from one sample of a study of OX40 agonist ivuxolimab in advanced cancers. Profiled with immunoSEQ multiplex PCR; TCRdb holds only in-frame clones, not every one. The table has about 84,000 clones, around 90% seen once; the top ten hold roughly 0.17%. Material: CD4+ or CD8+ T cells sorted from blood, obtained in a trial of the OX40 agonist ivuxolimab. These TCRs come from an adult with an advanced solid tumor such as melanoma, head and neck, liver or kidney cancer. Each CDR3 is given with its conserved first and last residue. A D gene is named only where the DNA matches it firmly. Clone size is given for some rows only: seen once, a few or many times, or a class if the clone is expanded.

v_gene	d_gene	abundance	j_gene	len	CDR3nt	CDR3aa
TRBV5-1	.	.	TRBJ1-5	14	TGCGCCAGCAGCTTAACAGGACAGAACCAGCCCCAGCATTTT	CASSLTGQNQPQHF
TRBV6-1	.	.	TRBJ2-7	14	TGTGCCAGCAGCGCCGGGACGGGCTCCTACGAGCAGTACTTC	CASSAGTGSYEQYF
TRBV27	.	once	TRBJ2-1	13	TGTGCCAGCGGAAGAGCCTCCACTGGTGAGCAGTTCTTC	CASGRASTGEQFF
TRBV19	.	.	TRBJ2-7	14	TGTGCCAGTAGTCCCTCGGGCAGGGTGGGGGAGCAGTACTTC	CASSPSGRVGEQYF
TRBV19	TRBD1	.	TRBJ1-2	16	TGTGCCAGTAGTATAAGCGGGACAGGGAGAAACTATGGCTACACCTTC	CASSISGTGRNYGYTF
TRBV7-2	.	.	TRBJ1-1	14	TGTGCCAGCAGCCCCTACGTGATGAACACTGAAGCTTTCTTT	CASSPYVMNTEAFF
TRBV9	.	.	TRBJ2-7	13	TGTGCCAGCAGCGTAAGTCCGTACTACGAGCAGTACTTC	CASSVSPYYEQYF
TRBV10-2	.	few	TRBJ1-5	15	TGCGCCAGCCCCCCGGCAGGGATTGGCAATCAGCCCCAGCATTTT	CASPPAGIGNQPQHF
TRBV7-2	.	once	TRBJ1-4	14	TGTGCCAGCAGCTTAGCGAGGGCCGGGGAAAAACTGTTTTTT	CASSLARAGEKLFF
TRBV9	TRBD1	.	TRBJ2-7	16	TGTGCCAGCAGCCGGTCAGGGGGACAGGGGTCCTACGAGCAGTACTTC	CASSRSGGQGSYEQYF
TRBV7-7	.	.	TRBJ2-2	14	TGTGCCAGCAGCCCGGACAGAAACACCGGGGAGCTGTTTTTT	CASSPDRNTGELFF
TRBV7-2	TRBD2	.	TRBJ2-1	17	TGTGCCAGCAGCTTAGGACTAGCGGACCGGCGCTACAATGAGCAGTTCTTC	CASSLGLADRRYNEQFF
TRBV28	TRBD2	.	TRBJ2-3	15	TGTGCCAGCAGTTCCGCGGGACTAGGGACAGATACGCAGTATTTT	CASSSAGLGTDTQYF
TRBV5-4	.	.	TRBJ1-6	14	TGTGCCAGCAGCTTGGGGGTTATAGATTCACCCCTCCACTTT	CASSLGVIDSPLHF
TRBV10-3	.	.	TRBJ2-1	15	TGTGCCACCAGGGAACCAGGAAAAACCTACAATGAGCAGTTCTTC	CATREPGKTYNEQFF
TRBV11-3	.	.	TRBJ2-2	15	TGTGCCAGCAGCTTAGAGCGGGGGCACACCGGGGAGCTGTTTTTT	CASSLERGHTGELFF
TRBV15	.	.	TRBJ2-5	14	TGTGCCACCAGCAGAGATCGCGGCCAAGAGACCCAGTACTTC	CATSRDRGQETQYF
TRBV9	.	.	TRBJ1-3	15	TGTGCCAGCAGCGTAGCTGGACAGCTTGGAAACACCATATATTTT	CASSVAGQLGNTIYF
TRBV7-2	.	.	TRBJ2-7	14	TGTGCCAGCAGCTTTGGCGGATCCTCCTACGAGCAGTACTTC	CASSFGGSSYEQYF
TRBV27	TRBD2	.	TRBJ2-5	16	TGTGCCAGCAGTTCCGCCAGACTAGCGGGGGGGAAGACCCAGTACTTC	CASSSARLAGGKTQYF
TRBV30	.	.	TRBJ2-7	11	TGTGCCTGGAGTGTACAATACGAGCAGTACTTC	CAWSVQYEQYF
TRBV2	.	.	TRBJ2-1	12	TGTGCCAGCATTCCAGGGAAGGATGAGCAGTTCTTC	CASIPGKDEQFF
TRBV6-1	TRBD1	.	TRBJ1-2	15	TGTGCCAGCAGTGACCTTGACAGGGGGAGGTATGGCTACACCTTC	CASSDLDRGRYGYTF
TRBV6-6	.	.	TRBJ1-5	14	TGTGCCAGCAGTTTCGAGACAGCTGATCAGCCCCAGCATTTT	CASSFETADQPQHF
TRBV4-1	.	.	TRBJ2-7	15	TGCGCCAGCAGCCAAGTGTTGACTAGTGCCTACGAGCAGTACTTC	CASSQVLTSAYEQYF
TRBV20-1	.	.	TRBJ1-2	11	TGCTCCATAGGGCAGCCTTATGGCTACACCTTC	CSIGQPYGYTF
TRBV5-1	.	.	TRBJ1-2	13	TGCGCCAGCAGCTTGGGGGGGTTTGATGGCTACACCTTC	CASSLGGFDGYTF
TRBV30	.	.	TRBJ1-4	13	TGTGCCTGCAACGGACAGTTTAATGAAAAACTGTTTTTT	CACNGQFNEKLFF
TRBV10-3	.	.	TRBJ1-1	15	TGTGCCATCAGTGAGCCTGCTGGGAGTAACACTGAAGCTTTCTTT	CAISEPAGSNTEAFF
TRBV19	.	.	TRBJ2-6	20	TGTGCCAGTAGTAAGGGCCCCCTGGGGCATTTAAGCTCTGGGGCCAACGTCCTGACTTTC	CASSKGPLGHLSSGANVLTF
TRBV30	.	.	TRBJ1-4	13	TGTGCCTGGAATGTGGTTACAGGTGAAAAACTGTTTTTT	CAWNVVTGEKLFF
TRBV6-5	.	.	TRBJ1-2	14	TGTGCCATACGTCCTCAGGGTACGGGCTATGGCTACACCTTC	CAIRPQGTGYGYTF
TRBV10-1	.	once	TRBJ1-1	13	TGCGCCAGCAGTGTTAAACCGAACACTGAAGCTTTCTTT	CASSVKPNTEAFF
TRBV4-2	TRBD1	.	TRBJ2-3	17	TGTGCCAGCAGCCAAGAGAGTGGGGACAGGTACACAGATACGCAGTATTTT	CASSQESGDRYTDTQYF
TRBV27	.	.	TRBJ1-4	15	TGTGCCAGCAGTTTACGAGCATTGGGAGTAGAAAAACTGTTTTTT	CASSLRALGVEKLFF
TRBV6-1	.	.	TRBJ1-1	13	TGTGCCAGCAGTGGGGGTCCGGGGACTGAAGCTTTCTTT	CASSGGPGTEAFF
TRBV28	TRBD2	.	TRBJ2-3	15	TGTGCCGCCAGCACGTGGGGAGGGAGCACAGATACGCAGTATTTT	CAASTWGGSTDTQYF
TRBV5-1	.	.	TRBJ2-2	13	TGCGCCAGCAAAGTTTACTTCACCGGGGAGCTGTTTTTT	CASKVYFTGELFF
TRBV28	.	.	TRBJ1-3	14	TGTGCCAGCAGTTTTGGGGCCACTGGAAACACCATATATTTT	CASSFGATGNTIYF
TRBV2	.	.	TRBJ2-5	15	TGTGCCAGCAGTGAAGGCAGGGGAATCCAAGAGACCCAGTACTTC	CASSEGRGIQETQYF
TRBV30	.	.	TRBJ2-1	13	TGTGCCTGGAGTGTGGGCGGAGAGAATGAGCAGTTCTTC	CAWSVGGENEQFF
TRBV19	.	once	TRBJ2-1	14	TGTGCCAGTTGCTGGGGAAATGGGAACAATGAGCAGTTCTTC	CASCWGNGNNEQFF
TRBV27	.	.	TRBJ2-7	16	TGTGCCAGCAGTTTCGGGGGACCGCGGGCGGGCTACGAGCAGTACTTC	CASSFGGPRAGYEQYF